The T cell receptor (beta chain) under discussion was sequenced for a study of identical twins (dated by TCRdb to the mid-2010s). Turning to the overall study: To test whether fetal clonotypes persist, the study used deep sequencing on TCR alpha and beta repertoires from monozygotic twins, unrelated adults of various ages, and cord blood. Replicate twin experiments were performed at different times using different library preparation protocols to rule out contamination. The investigation overall reported the following: Compared with coincidental sharing between unrelated individuals, out-of-frame TCR alpha sequences shared between twins showed an excess of sequences with low generation probability. In beta out-of-frame sequences, excess twin sharing was weaker, because having fewer shared sequences lowered the signal-to-noise ratio. Because the same donors could not be followed over many years, the conclusions depended on cross-sectional statistical analysis. Abundant cord blood beta clonotypes carried fewer insertions; young adult naive repertoires showed a weaker similar trend, while memory repertoires showed none. Zero-insertion analyses could be partly confounded by invariant T cells such as MAIT and iNKT, although diverse VJ usage argued against such confounding for most clonotypes. In monozygotic twins, recombination models systematically underestimated out-of-frame TCR alpha sharing, but the models matched the sharing seen between unrelated individuals.

Ends trimmed: V by 1 base, J by 7 bases; bases unmatched to a gene: 5. In the germline V gene, CDR1 corresponds to SGHAT and CDR2 to FQNNGV. From the cysteine up to the phenylalanine, the CDR3 has a length of 16 residues. The kept DNA is CDR3 alone, 48 bases in frame from the first base. To prepare the library, 5' RACE was applied. Instrument used: Illumina HiSeq 2000. A universal primer binding site was added through template switching, and the final cDNA carried a unique molecular identifier so that TCR cDNA molecules could be counted accurately. First-strand cDNA for TCR alpha and beta chains was synthesized from specific primers in the conserved constant-segment region. Each cDNA library was double barcoded, with a SMART-Mk sample barcode plus Illumina barcodes, to control for contamination. Two successive PCR steps introduced TruSeq adapter sequences along with Illumina sample barcodes. The TCR alpha and beta cDNA libraries were sequenced on the Illumina HiSeq platform using custom primers. The paper's data handling went like this. MiGEC was used to process raw reads and extract unique molecular identifiers, and MiXCR was used to find CDR3 positions. For each individual, recombination models were inferred using an EM algorithm with the repgenHMM and IGoR tools. Shared clonotypes were analyzed with the tcR package in R, and sharing was normalized by the product of cloneset sizes. To study raw recombination without the effects of thymic and clonal selection, out-of-frame nonproductive sequences were analyzed. TCRdb cleaned the public reads at Q25 with fastp, built clones with MiXCR and kept in-frame beta chains. For every CDR3 protein sequence, its rows merge into one entry that carries the most common genes and DNA. V and J calls and clone size were set by TCRdb, not the authors. Present in this sample are 690,000 or so distinct CDR3 sequences, around 6% of which were seen just once. Of the sample, 1.5% to 2% is held by the ten largest clones.

All donors were healthy Caucasians. Three unrelated non-twin adults were also sequenced: a male aged 18 to 30, a male aged 50 to 59 and a female aged 50 to 59. Miltenyi CD45RO+ enrichment and human naive T-cell isolation kits were used to isolate memory (CD45RO+) and naive T cells from PBMC. This clonotype was counted many times. This clone's antigen is unknown. Base qualities are not provided; no much larger clone lies one nucleotide away. The sequence links TRBV11-2 to TRBJ2-1, with TRBD2 identical over 12 junction bases. This TCR was sampled from a man in his late teens or twenties in good health. Sample: naive T cells sorted from blood. The sample's cell subset or site label is to be understood as: cells isolated with a human naive T-cell isolation kit. CDR3 loop: CASSLGPSGRENEQFF. The nucleotide sequence is TGTGCCAGCAGCTTAGGGCCTAGCGGGAGGGAAAATGAGCAGTTCTTC.